The rows below give T cell receptor beta chains drawn from one sample of a study of brain T cells in children with intractable seizures. Sequencing was performed with immunoSEQ multiplex PCR; in TCRdb, only in-frame clones are kept and a portion is missing. The sample has 300,000 to 400,000 clones, over 90% seen once. The sample consisted of peripheral blood, taken roughly 5 months after surgery. These receptors all come from a boy in the first two years of life with tuberous sclerosis and intractable seizures. Both conserved end residues are part of each CDR3. The order of the fields is clone size, J gene, D gene, V gene, CDR3 protein, CDR3 DNA. A D gene is named only where the DNA matches it firmly. Expanded clones are given a class, and other clones once, few, many or no size at all.

size: NA
J: TRBJ1-6
D: NA
V: TRBV19
CDR3: CASSSRTFRDSPLHF
DNA: TGTGCCAGTAGTTCAAGGACTTTTAGGGATTCACCCCTCCACTTT

size: NA
J: TRBJ1-4
D: NA
V: TRBV24-1
CDR3: CATSDRPPLTPNEKLFF
DNA: TGTGCCACCAGTGATCGCCCCCCTCTAACCCCCAATGAAAAACTGTTTTTT

size: NA
J: TRBJ2-2
D: NA
V: TRBV11-2
CDR3: CASSLEWGHPTGELFF
DNA: TGTGCCAGCAGCTTAGAGTGGGGACACCCCACCGGGGAGCTGTTTTTT

size: NA
J: TRBJ2-1
D: TRBD2
V: TRBV24-1
CDR3: CATSDSGTSGNEQFF
DNA: TGTGCCACCAGTGATTCGGGGACTAGCGGAAATGAGCAGTTCTTC

size: NA
J: TRBJ2-7
D: NA
V: TRBV6-4
CDR3: CASSDSSYEQYF
DNA: TGTGCCAGCAGTGACTCTTCCTACGAGCAGTACTTC

size: NA
J: TRBJ1-5
D: TRBD1
V: TRBV19
CDR3: CASSQGAGNQPQHF
DNA: TGTGCCAGTAGCCAGGGGGCGGGCAATCAGCCCCAGCATTTT

size: once
J: TRBJ2-6
D: TRBD2
V: TRBV29-1
CDR3: CSVHASGSSGANVLTF
DNA: TGCAGCGTTCATGCTAGCGGGAGCTCTGGGGCCAACGTCCTGACTTTC

size: NA
J: TRBJ2-7
D: NA
V: TRBV4-2
CDR3: CASSQGRGEQYF
DNA: TGTGCCAGCAGCCAAGGTAGGGGCGAGCAGTACTTC

size: NA
J: TRBJ2-3
D: TRBD2
V: TRBV4-1
CDR3: CASSQTSGRSTDTQYF
DNA: TGCGCCAGCAGCCAGACTAGCGGGAGGTCCACAGATACGCAGTATTTT

size: NA
J: TRBJ1-1
D: TRBD1
V: TRBV14
CDR3: CASSPFFGTANTEAFF
DNA: TGTGCCAGCAGTCCTTTCTTTGGGACAGCCAACACTGAAGCTTTCTTT

size: NA
J: TRBJ1-1
D: NA
V: TRBV5-4
CDR3: CASSNRAMNTEAFF
DNA: TGTGCCAGCAGCAACAGGGCCATGAACACTGAAGCTTTCTTT

size: NA
J: TRBJ1-1
D: NA
V: TRBV29-1
CDR3: CSVGNTEAFF
DNA: TGCAGCGTGGGGAACACTGAAGCTTTCTTT

size: NA
J: TRBJ1-2
D: NA
V: TRBV29-1
CDR3: CSVEDLLGHQGFNYGYTF
DNA: TGCAGCGTTGAAGATCTGTTGGGGCACCAGGGATTTAACTATGGCTACACCTTC

size: NA
J: TRBJ1-5
D: TRBD1
V: TRBV19
CDR3: CASTRDRVSNQPQHF
DNA: TGTGCCAGTACCCGGGACAGGGTTTCTAATCAGCCCCAGCATTTT

size: NA
J: TRBJ1-2
D: TRBD1
V: TRBV6-6
CDR3: CASSLRDRGVSNYGYTF
DNA: TGTGCCAGCAGTCTACGGGACAGGGGGGTTTCTAACTATGGCTACACCTTC

size: NA
J: TRBJ1-1
D: NA
V: TRBV6-6
CDR3: CASSEMGGEPTEAFF
DNA: TGTGCCAGCAGCGAGATGGGGGGCGAGCCCACTGAAGCTTTCTTT

size: NA
J: TRBJ2-2
D: NA
V: TRBV14
CDR3: CASSQFWGPRGGELFF
DNA: TGTGCCAGCAGCCAATTTTGGGGCCCAAGGGGCGGGGAGCTGTTTTTT

size: NA
J: TRBJ1-2
D: TRBD1
V: TRBV6-5
CDR3: CASSTDRANYGYTF
DNA: TGTGCCAGCAGTACGGACAGGGCTAACTATGGCTACACCTTC

size: NA
J: TRBJ2-1
D: TRBD2
V: TRBV11-3
CDR3: CASSPPSGRLNEQFF
DNA: TGTGCCAGCAGCCCCCCTAGCGGGCGGCTGAATGAGCAGTTCTTC

size: NA
J: TRBJ1-1
D: TRBD1
V: TRBV3-1/TRBV3-2
CDR3: CASSQYTQGANTEAFF
DNA: TGTGCCAGCAGCCAGTATACACAGGGGGCGAACACTGAAGCTTTCTTT

size: NA
J: TRBJ2-2
D: NA
V: TRBV3-1/TRBV3-2
CDR3: CASSRFRNTGELFF
DNA: TGTGCCAGCAGCCGTTTCCGGAACACCGGGGAGCTGTTTTTT

size: NA
J: TRBJ2-7
D: NA
V: TRBV12-5
CDR3: CASGPRDGAYEQYF
DNA: TGTGCTAGTGGACCCCGGGACGGTGCCTACGAGCAGTACTTC

size: NA
J: TRBJ1-2
D: NA
V: TRBV27
CDR3: CASSFLRDPARGYTF
DNA: TGTGCCAGCAGTTTCCTCCGGGATCCGGCGCGCGGCTACACCTTC

size: NA
J: TRBJ2-7
D: NA
V: TRBV3-1/TRBV3-2
CDR3: CASSQEAASYEQYF
DNA: TGTGCCAGCAGCCAAGAAGCAGCCTCCTACGAGCAGTACTTC

size: NA
J: TRBJ1-5
D: TRBD1
V: TRBV19
CDR3: CASSIVSGGANQPQHF
DNA: TGTGCCAGTAGTATAGTATCAGGGGGGGCCAATCAGCCCCAGCATTTT

size: NA
J: TRBJ2-2
D: TRBD2
V: TRBV28
CDR3: CASSLNGGAYTGELFF
DNA: TGTGCCAGCAGTTTAAACGGGGGGGCATACACCGGGGAGCTGTTTTTT

size: few
J: TRBJ1-3
D: NA
V: TRBV9
CDR3: CASSDRASTIYF
DNA: TGTGCCAGCAGCGACCGGGCCTCCACCATATATTTT

size: NA
J: TRBJ2-1
D: TRBD2
V: TRBV7-2
CDR3: CASSLLREAYNEQFF
DNA: TGTGCCAGCAGCTTACTACGGGAGGCCTACAATGAGCAGTTCTTC

size: NA
J: TRBJ1-2
D: NA
V: TRBV9
CDR3: CASSVGSNTYYGYTF
DNA: TGTGCCAGCAGCGTTGGTAGCAATACCTACTATGGCTACACCTTC